The rows below give T cell receptor beta chains drawn from one sample of a study of glioma-infiltrating T cells after dendritic cell vaccination. Here immunoSEQ multiplex PCR was the method, and the copy in TCRdb shows in-frame clones only, minus some. This table has about 3,100 clones, 60% to 80% appearing once. The material sequenced was tumor tissue, taken before dendritic cell vaccination. Receptors were obtained from a human donor with glioblastoma. Each CDR3 is given with its conserved first and last residue. The D gene is left open where the match is weak. Size values are once, few and many counts, or a class for expanded clones, and some rows have none.

V	D	size	J	DNA	CDR3
TRBV5-4	TRBD2	NA	TRBJ2-7	TGTGCCAGCAGCGGCGGACTAGCGATAAGGTCCTACGAGCAGTACTTC	CASSGGLAIRSYEQYF
TRBV5-4	TRBD2	NA	TRBJ2-3	TGTGCCAGCAGAGGTACTAGCGGGGAATCAGATACGCAGTATTTT	CASRGTSGESDTQYF
TRBV15	TRBD1	NA	TRBJ1-2	TGTGCCACCAGCAGAGCATTAACAGGGGAGTATGGCTACACCTTC	CATSRALTGEYGYTF
TRBV7-2	NA	NA	TRBJ1-3	TGTGCCAGCACCCGAAGGGGTGAGGACACCATATATTTT	CASTRRGEDTIYF
TRBV30	NA	NA	TRBJ1-1	TGTGCCTGGACCCGCCGGACAGAGAACACTGAAGCTTTCTTT	CAWTRRTENTEAFF
TRBV19	NA	NA	TRBJ2-7	TGTGCCAGTAGTATAGGTACGTCCGGGACTCACTTCTACGAGCAGTACTTC	CASSIGTSGTHFYEQYF
TRBV7-9	NA	NA	TRBJ1-2	TGTGCCAGCAGCTTAGGGACAGTCCATCGTGGCTACACCTTC	CASSLGTVHRGYTF
TRBV18	TRBD2	NA	TRBJ2-2	TGTGCCAGCTCACCACCGACTAGCGGCCAGGGAGGGGAGCTGTTTTTT	CASSPPTSGQGGELFF
TRBV6-6	NA	NA	TRBJ1-1	TGTGCCAGCAGTTACTCACGAACAAGGAACACTGAAGCTTTCTTT	CASSYSRTRNTEAFF
TRBV7-9	TRBD1	NA	TRBJ2-7	TGTGCCAGCAGCTTACAGGACAGGGGACTCTACGAGCAGTACTTC	CASSLQDRGLYEQYF
TRBV9	NA	NA	TRBJ1-1	TGTGCCAGCAGCCCGGGGACTATCGGGGCTTTCTTT	CASSPGTIGAFF
TRBV7-2	NA	NA	TRBJ2-3	TGTGCCAGCAGCATCGGCACAGATACGCAGTATTTT	CASSIGTDTQYF
TRBV28	TRBD1	NA	TRBJ2-7	TGTGCCAGCAGCACCCCTGGGACAGGGGTGCTCCACGAGCAGTACTTC	CASSTPGTGVLHEQYF
TRBV7-3	NA	NA	TRBJ2-1	TGTGCCAGCAGCCCCAGGGGCGGCTTACGGGACAATGAGCAGTTCTTC	CASSPRGGLRDNEQFF
TRBV5-1	NA	few	TRBJ2-7	TGCGCCAGCAGCTTGGGTTCAGGGGAAAGCTACGAGCAGTACTTC	CASSLGSGESYEQYF
TRBV7-9	NA	NA	TRBJ1-2	TGTGCCAGCAGCTTATGGGGGCTCGGCGACTATGGCTACACCTTC	CASSLWGLGDYGYTF
TRBV14	TRBD2	NA	TRBJ2-7	TGTGCCAGCAGCGAAAGCCGCAGCGGGGGTTACGAGCAGTACTTC	CASSESRSGGYEQYF
TRBV9	TRBD2	NA	TRBJ2-3	TGTGCTAGCAGCGTAGATAACGGGGGGTCGGCAGATACGCAGTATTTT	CASSVDNGGSADTQYF
TRBV2	NA	NA	TRBJ2-5	TGTGCCAGCAATTTCGCGGAGACCCAGTACTTC	CASNFAETQYF
TRBV4-3	NA	NA	TRBJ1-2	TGCGCCAGCAGCCAAGATTGGGGCGACTCTAACTATGGCTACACCTTC	CASSQDWGDSNYGYTF
TRBV30	TRBD1	few	TRBJ1-6	TGTGCCTGGAGTTCCGGACAGGGCGGTTCACCCCTCCACTTT	CAWSSGQGGSPLHF
TRBV5-6	TRBD2	NA	TRBJ2-5	TGTGCCAGCAGCTTGGCTAGCGGGGGGGCCCTTGGTGCGGGAACCCAGTACTTC	CASSLASGGALGAGTQYF
TRBV30	NA	NA	TRBJ1-3	TGTGCCTGGAGCTGGGTGTCAGGGCCTGGAAACACCATATATTTT	CAWSWVSGPGNTIYF
TRBV6-6	TRBD1	once	TRBJ1-5	TGTGCCAGCACCGCGACAGGGGACAATCAGCCCCAGCATTTT	CASTATGDNQPQHF
TRBV19	TRBD2	NA	TRBJ2-1	TGTGCCAGTAGTTCGACTAGCCAACAGTTCTTC	CASSSTSQQFF
TRBV11-3	NA	few	TRBJ2-2	TGTGCCAGCAGCCTAAACAGGGATCTTACCGGGGAGCTGTTTTTT	CASSLNRDLTGELFF
TRBV5-4	NA	NA	TRBJ1-3	TGTGCCAGCAGCTTAGGTTTCAGGGGAGGAAACACCATATATTTT	CASSLGFRGGNTIYF
TRBV27	NA	NA	TRBJ2-1	TGTGCCAGCACCCGCGGTGGGACCGGGAGGCAGTTCTTC	CASTRGGTGRQFF
TRBV6-6	NA	NA	TRBJ2-7	TGTGCCAGCAGTTACTCGGAGGGGTACGAGCAGTACTTC	CASSYSEGYEQYF
TRBV14	NA	NA	TRBJ2-7	TGTGCCAGCAGCCCCATCCAGGAACTCTACGAGCAGTACTTC	CASSPIQELYEQYF